These 21 T cell receptor beta chains were sequenced from one sample in a study of T cell responses to AZD1222 COVID-19 vaccine. Data came from immunoSEQ multiplex PCR; TCRdb stores just in-frame clones and leaves some out. The repertoire consists of 150,000 to 200,000 clones, with just over 90% occurring once and the leading ten covering 1.1%. Sequences were derived from peripheral blood, sampled 28 days after the second AZD1222 dose. These receptors originate from an adult who received the AZD1222 COVID-19 vaccine.

The genes are TRBV10-3 and TRBJ2-1, with D hard to call. The CDR3 has 16 amino acids. Trimming left V 4 bases short and J 9 bases short, with 22 bases between. Germline V gives CDR1 ENHRY, CDR2 SYGVKD. The CDR3 DNA sequence: TGTGCCATCAGTGCTCATAAGACCAACGGGCGCGTTGAGCAGTTCTTC. Amino acid sequence: CAISAHKTNGRVEQFF.

The chain recombines TRBV6-5 with TRBJ1-2; TRBD1 aligns across 11 bases. From germline, CDR1 is MNHEY and CDR2 SVGAGI. J was trimmed by 6 bases and V by 7 bases; bases with no gene match: 10. The length of the CDR3 is 15 residues. CDR3 coding DNA: TGTGCCAGCATCATATCAGGGGGACAGGGGGATGGCTACACCTTC. It is translated as CASIISGGQGDGYTF.

CDR3 sequence: CASSSAMNTEAFF. CDR3 bases: TGTGCCAGCAGCTCAGCCATGAACACTGAAGCTTTCTTT. This sequence joins TRBV9 and TRBJ1-1; no definite D call. CDR3 length: 13 amino acids. The germline gives CDR1 SGDLS, CDR2 YYNGEE. Deletions cut 4 bases from V and 0 bases from J, with 7 bases between.

The chain links TRBV2 to TRBJ2-3; TRBD1 aligns across 10 bases. Germline V gene lookup returns CDR1 SNHLY and CDR2 FYNNEI. V lost 5 bases, J lost 4 bases, and 6 bases stayed unmatched. The CDR3 is 15 residues long. Written as DNA, the CDR3 is TGTGCCAGCAGTAAGGACAGGGGGAGCGCAGATACGCAGTATTTT. As protein: CASSKDRGSADTQYF.

This clone appeared a single time. The chain is built from TRBV6-5 and TRBJ2-1; D is ambiguous. Germline CDR1 and CDR2: MNHEY and SVGAGI. V gave up 10 bases and J gave up 0 bases, with 13 bases separating them. CDR3 size: 14 residues. The CDR3 coding sequence is TGTGCCACCCTCCAGGCTCGCTCCTACAATGAGCAGTTCTTC. Amino acids: CATLQARSYNEQFF.

This sequence joins TRBV2 and TRBJ2-1; tentative D call: TRBD2 (5 bases). This CDR3 spans 14 amino acids. CDR1 SNHLY and CDR2 FYNNEI come from the germline V gene. V was shortened by 6 bases and J by 7 bases, with 16 bases between the two germline ends. CDR3 DNA sequence: TGTGCCAGCAGGGCTAGAGGCACTAGGAATGAGCAGTTCTTC. It translates to CASRARGTRNEQFF.

This chain connects TRBV6-2 or TRBV6-3 to TRBJ1-1; D is undetermined. From germline, CDR1 is MNHEY and CDR2 SVGEGT. The CDR3 loop spans 13 amino acids. V lost 2 bases to trimming and J lost 3 bases, with 7 bases between them. CDR3 coding DNA: TGTGCCAGCAGTTACGCGGCCCACACTGAAGCTTTCTTT. Its translation: CASSYAAHTEAFF.

This clone was counted between two and nine times. The J gene is TRBJ2-3, the V gene TRBV6-4; 8 bases fit TRBD1. CDR1 MRHNA and CDR2 SNTAGT come from the germline V gene. V was clipped by 0 bases and J by 2 bases; unmatched bases: 1. The CDR3 runs 15 residues. CDR3 coding DNA: TGTGCCAGCAGTGACTCGACAGGGGCCACAGATACGCAGTATTTT. Translating gives CASSDSTGATDTQYF.

This chain uses TRBV2 with TRBJ2-7; TRBD1 is a possible D gene (6 bases). The V gene's germline CDR1 is SNHLY and CDR2 FYNNEI. V was pared by 6 bases and J by 4 bases, with 13 bases between. The CDR3 totals 13 residues. The CDR3 coding sequence is TGTGCCAGCAGGGGGGACACCCTATACGAGCAGTACTTC. Protein sequence: CASRGDTLYEQYF.

The rearrangement uses TRBV3-1 (or the pseudogene TRBV3-2) and TRBJ2-7, with unresolved D. The V end was cut by 4 bases, the J end by 0 bases, with 4 bases between. The CDR3 length is 12 residues. Germline V gene data show CDR1 as LGHDT and CDR2 as YNNKEL (reference sequence). In DNA form, the CDR3 reads TGTGCCAGCAGCCGTCGCTCCTACGAGCAGTACTTC. Encoded protein: CASSRRSYEQYF.

The chain carries TRBV6-1 and TRBJ2-5; D might be TRBD1 (5 bases). This CDR3 is built from 13 residues. Deletions cut 2 bases from V and 5 bases from J, with 9 bases between. Germline V gene lookup returns CDR1 MNHNS and CDR2 SASEGT. In DNA, the CDR3 is TGTGCCAGCAGTGAACAGGGTTTCGAGACCCAGTACTTC. This gives the protein CASSEQGFETQYF.

This clone came up once. V and J are TRBV3-1 (or the pseudogene TRBV3-2) and TRBJ1-4; D gene unclear. CDR3 length equals 15 residues. Trimming pared 1 base from V and 0 bases from J, leaving 6 bases between. CDR1 is LGHDT, CDR2 YNNKEL, per germline (reference sequence). The CDR3 DNA sequence: TGTGCCAGCAGCCAAGTAAGAACAACTAATGAAAAACTGTTTTTT. Its translation is CASSQVRTTNEKLFF.

The chain uses TRBV27 and TRBJ1-2, with D possibly matching TRBD1 (6 bases). The CDR3 consists of 14 residues. Germline loops: CDR1 MNHEY, CDR2 SMNVEV (reference sequence). V dropped 3 bases and J dropped 8 bases, with 16 bases sitting between them. In nucleotides, the CDR3 is TGTGCCAGCAGTTTCACCGGGGGCGGAGACGGCTACACCTTC. This encodes CASSFTGGGDGYTF.

For this clone: This sample includes further DNA sequences coding for the same CDR3. The V call is TRBV19, the J call TRBJ1-2; perhaps TRBD1 as D (6 bases). Trimming left V 3 bases short and J 4 bases short, with 12 bases between. Germline assignment: CDR1 LNHDA and CDR2 SQIVND (reference sequence). The length of the CDR3 is 14 residues. CDR3: CASSIRTASYGYTF. The CDR3 DNA sequence: TGTGCCAGTAGTATCCGGACAGCCTCCTATGGCTACACCTTC.

The rearrangement uses TRBV2 and TRBJ1-2; no definite D call. Germline loops: CDR1 SNHLY, CDR2 FYNNEI. The V gene lost 6 bases and the J gene lost 2 bases, with 10 bases spanning the gap. The length of the CDR3 is 13 residues. CDR3 nucleotides: TGTGCCAGCAGCCTAGAAGGGAACTATGGCTACACCTTC. Protein: CASSLEGNYGYTF.

The chain combines TRBV2 with TRBJ1-5; no clear D. The V gene lost 2 bases and the J gene lost 0 bases, with 8 bases spanning the gap. CDR1 and CDR2 (germline): SNHLY, FYNNEI. The CDR3 contains 15 residues. The CDR3 region has the DNA TGTGCCAGCAGTGAATGGAACGATAGCAATCAGCCCCAGCATTTT. Translated, it gives CASSEWNDSNQPQHF.

This clone was observed a few times. The CDR3 DNA sequence: TGTGCCAGCAGCCAAGATGGAGAGCGCGAGCAGTACTTC. This sequence encodes CASSQDGEREQYF. The chain employs TRBV4-2 and TRBJ2-7, with D uncertain. V was pared by 0 bases and J by 6 bases, with 9 bases between. Germline V CDR1 and CDR2: LGHNA, YNFKEQ. The CDR3 runs to 13 residues.

This clone has just one count. The chain links TRBV21-1 to TRBJ1-4; the D call TRBD1 from the table was never checked on the DNA. TRBV21-1 is listed as a pseudogene. The CDR3 is 21 residues long. This chain's CDR3 is CASSKALPGQGVNSTNEKLFF. The CDR3 DNA is TGTGCCAGCAGCAAAGCGCTTCCGGGACAGGGGGTTAACTCAACTAATGAAAAACTGTTTTTT.

This chain links TRBV5-1 with TRBJ2-7; a possible D gene is TRBD2 (6 bases). V was pared by 0 bases and J by 7 bases, with 14 bases between. Looked up from germline, CDR1 is SGHRS and CDR2 is YFSETQ. There are 14 residues in the CDR3. The CDR3 loop is CASSLGLGAGEQYF. The CDR3 DNA sequence: TGCGCCAGCAGCTTGGGATTAGGGGCGGGAGAGCAGTACTTC.

The chain couples TRBV5-6 to TRBJ1-5; D not resolved. CDR1 is SGHDT and CDR2 is YYEEEE in the germline V gene. This CDR3 has 15 residues. Trimming took off 1 base at V and 0 bases at J, with 8 bases between the two ends. Here the CDR3 DNA reads TGTGCCAGCAGCTTGACAGCTTATAGCAATCAGCCCCAGCATTTT. It translates to CASSLTAYSNQPQHF.

This chain links TRBV5-4 with TRBJ1-2; the D is unclear. V shed 0 bases and J shed 6 bases, with 15 bases lying between them. The CDR3 is 15 amino acids. Germline-derived CDR1 and CDR2 are SGHNT and YYREEE (reference sequence). The CDR3 spells CASSLVPAGRHGYTF. The CDR3 DNA follows: TGTGCCAGCAGCTTGGTCCCAGCGGGCCGGCATGGCTACACCTTC.